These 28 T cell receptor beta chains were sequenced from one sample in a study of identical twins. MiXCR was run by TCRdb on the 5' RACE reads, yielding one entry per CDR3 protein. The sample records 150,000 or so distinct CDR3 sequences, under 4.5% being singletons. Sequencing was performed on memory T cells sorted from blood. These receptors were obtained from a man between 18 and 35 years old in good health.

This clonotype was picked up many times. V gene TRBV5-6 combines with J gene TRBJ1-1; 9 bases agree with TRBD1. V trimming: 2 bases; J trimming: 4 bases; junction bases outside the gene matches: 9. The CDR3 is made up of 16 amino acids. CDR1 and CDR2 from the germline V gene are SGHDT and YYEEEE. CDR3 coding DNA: TGTGCCAGCAGCTTCCTAGGACAGGGGATGGGCACTGAAGCTTTCTTT. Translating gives CASSFLGQGMGTEAFF.

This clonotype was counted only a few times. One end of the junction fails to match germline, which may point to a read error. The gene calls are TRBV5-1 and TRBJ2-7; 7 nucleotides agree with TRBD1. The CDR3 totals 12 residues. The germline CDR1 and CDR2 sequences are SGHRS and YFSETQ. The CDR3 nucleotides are TGCTCCAGCAGACAGGGAACCTACGAGCAGTACTTC. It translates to CSSRQGTYEQYF.

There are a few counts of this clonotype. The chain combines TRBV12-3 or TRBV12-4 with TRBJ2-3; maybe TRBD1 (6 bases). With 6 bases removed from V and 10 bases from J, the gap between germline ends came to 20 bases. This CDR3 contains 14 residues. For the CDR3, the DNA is TGTGCCAGCAGGGGCCCACAGGGATCCCATCCGCAGTATTTT. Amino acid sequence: CASRGPQGSHPQYF.

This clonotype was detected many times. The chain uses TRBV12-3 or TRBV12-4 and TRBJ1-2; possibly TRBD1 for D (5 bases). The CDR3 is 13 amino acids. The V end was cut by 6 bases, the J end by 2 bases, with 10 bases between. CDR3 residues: CASRVDSNYGYTF. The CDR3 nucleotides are TGTGCCAGCAGGGTAGACAGCAACTATGGCTACACCTTC.

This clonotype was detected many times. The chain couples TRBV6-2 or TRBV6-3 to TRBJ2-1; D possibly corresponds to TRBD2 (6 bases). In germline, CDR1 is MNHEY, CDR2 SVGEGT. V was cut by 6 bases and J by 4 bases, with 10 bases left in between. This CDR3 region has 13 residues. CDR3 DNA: TGTGCCAGCAGCACTAGCAGTTACAATGAGCAGTTCTTC. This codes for CASSTSSYNEQFF.

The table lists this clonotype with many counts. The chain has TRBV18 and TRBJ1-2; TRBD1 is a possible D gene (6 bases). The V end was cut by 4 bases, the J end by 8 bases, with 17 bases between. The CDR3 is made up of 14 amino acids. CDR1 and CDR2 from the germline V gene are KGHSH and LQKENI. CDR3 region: CASSQSAGARGYTF. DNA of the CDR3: TGTGCCAGCTCACAATCGGCGGGGGCGAGAGGCTACACCTTC.

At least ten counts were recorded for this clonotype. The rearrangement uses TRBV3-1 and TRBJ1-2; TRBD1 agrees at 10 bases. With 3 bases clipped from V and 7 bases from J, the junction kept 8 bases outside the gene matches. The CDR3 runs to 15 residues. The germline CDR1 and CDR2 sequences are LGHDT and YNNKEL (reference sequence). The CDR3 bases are TGTGCCAGCAGCCAGACCCGGACAGGGGGAGGTGGCTACACCTTC. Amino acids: CASSQTRTGGGGYTF.

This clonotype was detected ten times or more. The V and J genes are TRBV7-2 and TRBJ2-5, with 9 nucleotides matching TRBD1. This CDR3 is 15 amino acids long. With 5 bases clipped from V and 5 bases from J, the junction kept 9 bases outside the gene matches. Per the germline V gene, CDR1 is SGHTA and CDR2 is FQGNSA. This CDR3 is CASSTQGARRETQYF. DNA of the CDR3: TGTGCCAGCAGCACACAGGGGGCGCGTCGGGAGACCCAGTACTTC. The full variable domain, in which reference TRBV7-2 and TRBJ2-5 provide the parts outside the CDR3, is GAGVSQSPSNKVTEKGKDVELRCDPISGHTALYWYRQSLGQGLEFLIYFQGNSAPDKSGLPSDRFSAERTGGSVSTLTIQRTQQEDSAVYLCASSTQGARRETQYFGPGTRLLVL.

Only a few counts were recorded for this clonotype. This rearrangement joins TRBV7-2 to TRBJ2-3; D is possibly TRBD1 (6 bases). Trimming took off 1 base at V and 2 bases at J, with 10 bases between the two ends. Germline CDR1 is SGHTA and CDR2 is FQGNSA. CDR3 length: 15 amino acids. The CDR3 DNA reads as TGTGCCAGCAGCTTAGGGGGGCATCCCACAGATACGCAGTATTTT. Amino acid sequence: CASSLGGHPTDTQYF.

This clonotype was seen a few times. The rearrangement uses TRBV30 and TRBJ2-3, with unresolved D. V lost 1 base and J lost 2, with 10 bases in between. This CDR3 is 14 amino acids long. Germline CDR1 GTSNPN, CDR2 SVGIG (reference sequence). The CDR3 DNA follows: TGTGCCTGGAGTGGAACAGCGAACACAGATACGCAGTATTTT. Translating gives CAWSGTANTDTQYF. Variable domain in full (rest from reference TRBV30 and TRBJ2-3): SQTIHQWPATLVQPVGSPLSLECTVEGTSNPNLYWYRQAAGRGLQLLFYSVGIGQISSEVPQNLSASRPQDRQFILSSKKLLLSDSGFYLCAWSGTANTDTQYFGPGTRLTVL.

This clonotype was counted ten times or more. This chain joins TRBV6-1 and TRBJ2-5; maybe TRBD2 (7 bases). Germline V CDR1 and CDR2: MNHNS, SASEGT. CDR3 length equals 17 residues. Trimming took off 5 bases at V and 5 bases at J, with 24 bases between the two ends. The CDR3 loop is CASSRGGGGSLGETQYF. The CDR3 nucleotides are TGTGCCAGCAGTCGAGGTGGGGGCGGGAGTTTAGGGGAGACCCAGTACTTC.

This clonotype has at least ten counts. The CDR3 spells CASSLPSRQASYGYTF. The CDR3 coding sequence is TGTGCCAGCAGTCTACCGTCTCGACAGGCCAGCTATGGCTACACCTTC. The chain is built from TRBV28 and TRBJ1-2, with D tentatively TRBD1 (6 bases). With 5 bases removed from V and 4 bases from J, the gap between germline ends came to 20 bases. The CDR3 is made up of 16 amino acids. Germline lookup yields CDR1 MDHEN and CDR2 SYDVKM.

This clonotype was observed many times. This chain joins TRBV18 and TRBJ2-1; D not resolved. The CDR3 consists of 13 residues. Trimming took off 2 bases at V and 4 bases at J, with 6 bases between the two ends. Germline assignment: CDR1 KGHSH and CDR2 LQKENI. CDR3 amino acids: CASSPEQYNEQFF. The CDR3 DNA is TGTGCCAGCTCACCAGAACAGTACAATGAGCAGTTCTTC.

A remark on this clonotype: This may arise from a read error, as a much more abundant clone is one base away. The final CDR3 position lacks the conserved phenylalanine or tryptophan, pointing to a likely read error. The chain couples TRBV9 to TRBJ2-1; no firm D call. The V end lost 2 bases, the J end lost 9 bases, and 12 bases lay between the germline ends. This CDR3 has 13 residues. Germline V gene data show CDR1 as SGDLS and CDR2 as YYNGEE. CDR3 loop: CASSVLGKGEQFS. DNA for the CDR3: TGTGCCAGCAGCGTGTTGGGCAAAGGTGAGCAGTTCTCC.

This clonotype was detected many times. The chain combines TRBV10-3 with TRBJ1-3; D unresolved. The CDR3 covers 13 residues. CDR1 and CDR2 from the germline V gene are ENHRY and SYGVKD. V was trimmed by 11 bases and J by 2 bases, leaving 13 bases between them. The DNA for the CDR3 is TGTGCCGCACAGACGGAGACTGGAAACACCATATATTTT. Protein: CAAQTETGNTIYF.

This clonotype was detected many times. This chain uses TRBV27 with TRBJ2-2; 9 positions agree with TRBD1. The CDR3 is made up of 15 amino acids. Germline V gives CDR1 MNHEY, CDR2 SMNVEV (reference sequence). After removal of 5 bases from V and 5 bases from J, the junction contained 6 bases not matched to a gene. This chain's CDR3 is CASSPRTGATGELFF. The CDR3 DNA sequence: TGTGCCAGCAGTCCCCGGACAGGGGCGACCGGGGAGCTGTTTTTT.

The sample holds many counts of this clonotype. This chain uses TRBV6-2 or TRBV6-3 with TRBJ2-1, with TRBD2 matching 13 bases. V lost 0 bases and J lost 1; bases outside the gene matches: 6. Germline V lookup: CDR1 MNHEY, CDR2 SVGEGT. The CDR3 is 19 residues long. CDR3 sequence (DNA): TGTGCCAGCAGTTACTCGGGACTAGCGGGGTACCGGTCCTACAATGAGCAGTTCTTC. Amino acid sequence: CASSYSGLAGYRSYNEQFF.

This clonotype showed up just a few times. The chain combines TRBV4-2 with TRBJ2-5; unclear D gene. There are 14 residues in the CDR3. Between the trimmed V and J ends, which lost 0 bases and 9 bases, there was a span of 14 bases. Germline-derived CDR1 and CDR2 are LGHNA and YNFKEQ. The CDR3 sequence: CASSQDDVSGPQYF. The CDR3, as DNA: TGTGCCAGCAGCCAAGATGATGTGTCTGGGCCCCAGTACTTC.

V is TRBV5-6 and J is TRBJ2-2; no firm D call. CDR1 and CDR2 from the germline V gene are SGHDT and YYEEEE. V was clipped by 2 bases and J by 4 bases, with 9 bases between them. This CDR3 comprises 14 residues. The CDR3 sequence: CASSFRSPTGELFF. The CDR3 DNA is TGTGCCAGCAGCTTTCGGTCGCCCACCGGGGAGCTGTTTTTT. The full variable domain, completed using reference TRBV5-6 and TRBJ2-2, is DAGVTQSPTHLIKTRGQQVTLRCSPKSGHDTVSWYQQALGQGPQFIFQYYEEEERQRGNFPDRFSGHQFPNYSSELNVNALLLGDSALYLCASSFRSPTGELFFGEGSRLTVL.

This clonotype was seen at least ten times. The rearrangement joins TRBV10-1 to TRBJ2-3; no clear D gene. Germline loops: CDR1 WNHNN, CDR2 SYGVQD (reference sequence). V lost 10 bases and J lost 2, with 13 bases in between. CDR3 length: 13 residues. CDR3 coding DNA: TGCGCCATCCCGGGTCCTTCCACAGATACGCAGTATTTT. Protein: CAIPGPSTDTQYF.

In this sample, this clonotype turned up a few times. CDR3 protein: CASRRPGRSSDTQYF. CDR3 bases: TGTGCCAGCAGGCGACCGGGACGATCTTCAGATACGCAGTATTTT. The chain joins TRBV11-2 to TRBJ2-3; perhaps D is TRBD1 or TRBD2 (5 bases each). Per the germline V gene, CDR1 is SGHAT and CDR2 is FQNNGV. The CDR3 totals 15 residues. V lost 6 bases to trimming and J lost 4 bases, with 17 bases between them.

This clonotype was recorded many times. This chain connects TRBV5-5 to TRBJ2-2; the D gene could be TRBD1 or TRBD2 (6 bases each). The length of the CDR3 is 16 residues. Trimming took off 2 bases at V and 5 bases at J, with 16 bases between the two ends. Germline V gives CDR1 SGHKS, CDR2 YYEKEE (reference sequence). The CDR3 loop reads CASSFFGGQITGELFF. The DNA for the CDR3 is TGTGCCAGCAGCTTTTTTGGGGGGCAGATAACCGGGGAGCTGTTTTTT. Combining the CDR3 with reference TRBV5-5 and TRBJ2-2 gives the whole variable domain DAGVTQSPTHLIKTRGQQVTLRCSPISGHKSVSWYQQVLGQGPQFIFQYYEKEERGRGNFPDRFSARQFPNYSSELNVNALLLGDSALYLCASSFFGGQITGELFFGEGSRLTVL.

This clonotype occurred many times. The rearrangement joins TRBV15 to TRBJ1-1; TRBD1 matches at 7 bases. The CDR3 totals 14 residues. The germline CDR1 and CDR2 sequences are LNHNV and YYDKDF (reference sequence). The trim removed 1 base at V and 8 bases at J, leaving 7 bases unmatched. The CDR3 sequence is CATSRAGTDKEAFF. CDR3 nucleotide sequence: TGTGCCACCAGCAGAGCCGGGACAGATAAAGAAGCTTTCTTT.

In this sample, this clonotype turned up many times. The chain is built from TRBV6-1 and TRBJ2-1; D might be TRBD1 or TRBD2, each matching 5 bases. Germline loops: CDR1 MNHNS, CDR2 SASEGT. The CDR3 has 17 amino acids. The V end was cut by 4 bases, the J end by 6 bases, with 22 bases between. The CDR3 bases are TGTGCCAGCAGTGGGCTCGTCGGGCCCCGGGGCCTCAATGAGCAGTTCTTC. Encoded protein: CASSGLVGPRGLNEQFF.

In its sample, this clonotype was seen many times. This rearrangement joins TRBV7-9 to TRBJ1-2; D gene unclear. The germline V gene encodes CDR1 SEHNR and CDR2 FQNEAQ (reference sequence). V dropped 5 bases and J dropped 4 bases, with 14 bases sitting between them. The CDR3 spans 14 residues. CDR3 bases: TGTGCCAGCAGCGACCCTGGGGAGGGCTATGGCTACACCTTC. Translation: CASSDPGEGYGYTF.

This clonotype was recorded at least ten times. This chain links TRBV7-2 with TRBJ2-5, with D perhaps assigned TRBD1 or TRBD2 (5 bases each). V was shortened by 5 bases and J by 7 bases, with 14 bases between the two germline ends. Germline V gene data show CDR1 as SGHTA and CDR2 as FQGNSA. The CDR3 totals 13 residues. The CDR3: CASSQGRDRTQYF. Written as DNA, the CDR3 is TGTGCCAGCAGCCAAGGACGGGACCGGACCCAGTACTTC.

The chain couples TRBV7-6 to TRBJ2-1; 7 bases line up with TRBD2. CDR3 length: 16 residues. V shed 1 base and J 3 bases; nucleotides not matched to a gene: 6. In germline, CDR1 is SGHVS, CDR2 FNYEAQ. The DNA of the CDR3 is TGTGCCAGCAGCTTAGAGGGGCTAGCGGTCTACAATGAGCAGTTCTTC. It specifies CASSLEGLAVYNEQFF.

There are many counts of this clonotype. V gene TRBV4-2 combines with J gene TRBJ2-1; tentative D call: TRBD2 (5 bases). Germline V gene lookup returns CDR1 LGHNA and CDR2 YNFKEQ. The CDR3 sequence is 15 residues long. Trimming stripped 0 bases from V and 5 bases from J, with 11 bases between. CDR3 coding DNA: TGTGCCAGCAGCCAAGAAAGCGGCGGAAACAATGAGCAGTTCTTC. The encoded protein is CASSQESGGNNEQFF.